The TCR beta chain under discussion was sequenced for a study of T-cell memory formation after mild COVID-19. Overall study: Largely donor-specific TCR clusters were found.

A few counts support this clonotype. Antigen: not known. Employing constant-segment primers, 5'RACE generated TCR alpha and TCR beta cDNA libraries bearing sample barcodes and UMIs. TCRdb re-derived calls from the 5' RACE reads in MiXCR, one entry per CDR3 protein. The sample lists a few hundred thousand distinct CDR3 sequences; 15% to 20% were seen once. Whole-study findings and limits: CD4+ contracting clones lay mainly in CM and EM, CD8+ ones in EMRA. Specificity for SARS-CoV-2 was not confirmed among the second-wave clones peaking on day 37.

CDR1 and CDR2 (germline): LNHDA, SQIVND (reference sequence). Deletions cut 3 bases from V and 6 bases from J, with 14 bases between. CDR3 length equals 15 residues. J is TRBJ2-2 and V is TRBV19; no firm D call. This receptor was obtained from a man aged 18 to 30 who had mild COVID-19 (a few samples of this study predate the infection). Cell type and time point are not known. The sample comprised PBMCs or a T cell subset sorted from them (not recorded which). The CDR3 is CASSIGRMAAGELFF. In DNA form, the CDR3 reads TGTGCCAGTAGTATTGGAAGGATGGCGGCCGGGGAGCTGTTTTTT.